The 26 T cell receptor beta chains reported below all come from one sample, sequenced in a study of CD8 T cells in Susac syndrome. Reverse transcription of about 0.45 to 1 ug RNA was performed with random hexamers. Via MiXCR, TCRdb re-called the immunoSEQ multiplex PCR reads, giving one row per CDR3 protein. The data contain around 190,000 distinct CDR3 sequences, about 95% of them singletons. Sample: CD4+ T cells from PBMCs. Receptors originate from a human donor in good health.

J is TRBJ2-7 and V is TRBV12-3 or TRBV12-4; 7 nucleotides agree with TRBD2. The trim removed 8 bases at V and 6 bases at J, leaving 13 bases unmatched. This CDR3 is built from 14 residues. The CDR3 bases are TGTGCCAGCGCACCCGACGGGAGGAGTGCCGAGCAGTACTTC. Its protein product is CASAPDGRSAEQYF.

The chain joins TRBV15 to TRBJ2-1; a weak D match, TRBD1 (5 bases). CDR1 and CDR2 (germline): LNHNV, YYDKDF (reference sequence). There are 15 residues in the CDR3. The V end lost 0 bases, the J end lost 7 bases, and 13 bases lay between the germline ends. CDR3 coding DNA: TGTGCCACCAGCAGAGAAGCCTTAGGGGCGAATGAGCAGTTCTTC. Protein sequence: CATSREALGANEQFF.

The gene calls are TRBV7-8 and TRBJ2-1; no clear D. This CDR3 has 15 residues. With 0 bases removed from V and 5 bases from J, the gap between germline ends came to 11 bases. Germline-derived CDR1 and CDR2 are SGHVS and FQNEAQ. The CDR3, as DNA: TGTGCCAGCAGCTTAGCGGTCGCCAGAGACAATGAGCAGTTCTTC. Its protein is CASSLAVARDNEQFF.

The V gene is TRBV30, the J gene TRBJ2-2, with D hard to call. There are 12 residues in the CDR3. Germline CDR1 is GTSNPN and CDR2 is SVGIG (reference sequence). The V gene lost 0 bases and the J gene lost 4 bases, with 3 bases spanning the gap. Here the CDR3 reads CAWSVSTGELFF. In DNA form, the CDR3 reads TGTGCCTGGAGTGTAAGCACCGGGGAGCTGTTTTTT. The full variable domain, in which reference TRBV30 and TRBJ2-2 provide the parts outside the CDR3, is SQTIHQWPATLVQPVGSPLSLECTVEGTSNPNLYWYRQAAGRGLQLLFYSVGIGQISSEVPQNLSASRPQDRQFILSSKKLLLSDSGFYLCAWSVSTGELFFGEGSRLTVL.

This chain connects TRBV30 to TRBJ2-5, with 7 bases lining up with TRBD2. This CDR3 is 15 amino acids long. Per germline, CDR1 GTSNPN and CDR2 SVGIG (reference sequence). V dropped 2 bases and J dropped 4; count of bases not matched to a gene: 10. CDR3 sequence reads: CAWSRGGPMVETQYF. The CDR3 DNA reads as TGTGCCTGGAGTAGGGGAGGGCCCATGGTAGAGACCCAGTACTTC.

This chain uses TRBV6-1 with TRBJ1-5; weak D call: TRBD1 (6 bases). The CDR3 consists of 17 residues. CDR1 is MNHNS and CDR2 is SASEGT in the germline V gene. Trimming left V 3 bases short and J 0 bases short, with 15 bases between. The CDR3 here is CASSDRGQKHSNQPQHF. CDR3 coding DNA: TGTGCCAGCAGTGACAGAGGACAGAAACATAGCAATCAGCCCCAGCATTTT.

There are a few counts of this clonotype. This rearrangement joins TRBV20-1 to TRBJ2-3; no clear D. V was shortened by 6 bases and J by 2 bases, with 9 bases between the two germline ends. The germline CDR1 and CDR2 sequences are DFQATT and SNEGSKA (reference sequence). This CDR3 has 12 amino acids. For the CDR3, the DNA is TGCAGTGCCAGGCCGGTCACAGATACGCAGTATTTT. This gives the protein CSARPVTDTQYF.

The J gene is TRBJ2-2, the V gene TRBV20-1, with 11 nucleotides matching TRBD1. The V gene end was trimmed by 5 bases and the J gene end by 9 bases; junction bases not matched to a gene: 8. The CDR3 contains 14 residues. Germline V gene sequence: CDR1 DFQATT, CDR2 SNEGSKA (reference sequence). CDR3 sequence (DNA): TGCAGTGCTTCCGGGACAGGGGGTCGCCGGGAGCTGTTTTTT. Amino acid sequence: CSASGTGGRRELFF.

The V call is TRBV9, the J call TRBJ2-2; D unclear. The V gene's germline CDR1 is SGDLS and CDR2 YYNGEE. V was cut by 3 bases and J by 5 bases, with 8 bases left in between. The CDR3 contains 13 residues. The CDR3: CASSALSTGELFF. CDR3 bases: TGTGCCAGCAGCGCCCTCTCAACCGGGGAGCTGTTTTTT.

The sample holds one count of this clonotype. The chain employs TRBV27 and TRBJ1-5, with D uncertain. The V end lost 5 bases, the J end lost 5 bases, and 13 bases lay between the germline ends. CDR1 is MNHEY and CDR2 is SMNVEV in the germline V gene (reference sequence). This CDR3 contains 14 residues. CDR3 in amino acids: CASSPGKGHQPQHF. The DNA for the CDR3 is TGTGCCAGCAGTCCCGGGAAAGGTCATCAGCCCCAGCATTTT.

This clonotype was detected a few times. The V call is TRBV2, the J call TRBJ2-7; 9 bases map to TRBD1. V lost 5 bases, J lost 2 bases, and 1 base stayed unmatched. Germline V CDR1 and CDR2: SNHLY, FYNNEI. The CDR3 length is 13 residues. The CDR3, as DNA: TGTGCCAGCAGTAGACAGGGGGCCTACGAGCAGTACTTC. This sequence encodes CASSRQGAYEQYF.

This rearrangement joins TRBV7-2 to TRBJ1-5, with a weak D call TRBD1 (5 bases). This CDR3 is built from 13 residues. V was cut by 7 bases and J by 4 bases, with 11 bases left in between. CDR1 is SGHTA, CDR2 FQGNSA, per germline. This CDR3 reads CASTSGGNQPQHF. Here the CDR3 DNA reads TGTGCCAGCACCTCTGGGGGAAATCAGCCCCAGCATTTT.

The CDR3 DNA follows: TGTGCCAGCAGGTCGGGACTAGGGAACACCGGGGAGCTGTTTTTT. Amino acids: CASRSGLGNTGELFF. The chain carries TRBV28 and TRBJ2-2, with 8 bases matching TRBD2. The CDR3 length is 15 residues. Unmatched junction bases numbered 4, after V lost 6 bases and J lost 1 base. Germline values: CDR1 MDHEN, CDR2 SYDVKM. The complete variable domain, with remaining parts taken from reference TRBV28 and TRBJ2-2, reads DVKVTQSSRYLVKRTGEKVFLECVQDMDHENMFWYRQDPGLGLRLIYFSYDVKMKEKGDIPEGYSVSREKKERFSLILESASTNQTSMYLCASRSGLGNTGELFFGEGSRLTVL.

The chain employs TRBV29-1 and TRBJ2-1; TRBD1 agrees at 11 bases. The CDR3 extends over 15 amino acids. The V gene end was trimmed by 2 bases and the J gene end by 9 bases; junction bases not matched to a gene: 9. From germline, CDR1 is SQVTM and CDR2 ANQGSEA. This CDR3 is CSVEWRRDRGFEQFF. The CDR3 DNA is TGCAGCGTTGAATGGCGACGGGACAGGGGGTTTGAGCAGTTCTTC.

This chain joins TRBV20-1 and TRBJ2-7; D gene ambiguous. This CDR3 has 13 residues. V gave up 2 bases and J gave up 4 bases, with 12 bases separating them. Germline lookup yields CDR1 DFQATT and CDR2 SNEGSKA (reference sequence). Written as DNA, the CDR3 is TGCAGTGCTAGATCTGTAACTGGGTACGAGCAGTACTTC. Translated: CSARSVTGYEQYF.

V gene TRBV4-2 combines with J gene TRBJ2-3, with 10 bases identical to TRBD2. Per the germline V gene, CDR1 is LGHNA and CDR2 is YNFKEQ. The CDR3 has 17 residues. The V and J ends lost 1 base and 5 bases, in that order; junction bases with no gene match: 9. As DNA, the CDR3 is TGTGCCAGCAGCCAAGCCAGCGGGAGGGCCTCAGGAGATACGCAGTATTTT. It yields the protein CASSQASGRASGDTQYF.

This clonotype occurred once. The gene calls are TRBV7-2 and TRBJ2-1, with D maybe TRBD2 (5 bases). Per germline, CDR1 SGHTA and CDR2 FQGNSA. Trimming stripped 2 bases from V and 7 bases from J, with 9 bases between. CDR3 length: 13 amino acids. The chain's CDR3 is CASSLTRRNEQFF. CDR3 coding DNA: TGTGCCAGCAGCTTAACTAGGCGGAATGAGCAGTTCTTC.

V usage is TRBV20-1 and J usage is TRBJ2-2; possible D gene TRBD2, 6 bases. The CDR3 covers 14 residues. Trimming took 1 base from V and 8 from J, leaving 14 bases between them. CDR1 is DFQATT, CDR2 SNEGSKA, per germline (reference sequence). The CDR3 protein is CSARGRVPAGELFF. CDR3 sequence (DNA): TGCAGTGCTAGAGGGAGGGTCCCGGCAGGGGAGCTGTTTTTT.

The rearrangement joins TRBV30 to TRBJ2-1; unclear D gene. The CDR3 length is 14 residues. Germline CDR1 GTSNPN, CDR2 SVGIG (reference sequence). Deletions cut 4 bases from V and 6 bases from J, with 16 bases between. CDR3 amino acids: CAWNSLLRSNEQFF. CDR3 nucleotides: TGTGCCTGGAACTCCCTCCTTCGATCCAATGAGCAGTTCTTC.

V and J are TRBV4-2 and TRBJ2-1; 8 positions match TRBD2. This CDR3 spans 14 amino acids. Germline assignment: CDR1 LGHNA and CDR2 YNFKEQ. The ends lost 11 bases at V and 3 bases at J; junction bases unmatched: 9. This CDR3 reads CAAGAGVNYNEQFF. The CDR3 DNA reads TGTGCCGCCGGAGCGGGAGTTAACTACAATGAGCAGTTCTTC.

The J gene is TRBJ1-3, the V gene TRBV29-1; a possible D gene is TRBD1 (6 bases). Germline assignment: CDR1 SQVTM and CDR2 ANQGSEA. The CDR3 has 12 residues. V gave up 5 bases and J gave up 2 bases, with 7 bases separating them. CDR3 nucleotide sequence: TGCAGCGTTCGGACAGCTGGAAACACCATATATTTT. Amino acid sequence: CSVRTAGNTIYF.

This chain joins TRBV27 and TRBJ2-7; 10 bases align to TRBD2. Germline loops: CDR1 MNHEY, CDR2 SMNVEV (reference sequence). The CDR3 has 16 amino acids. J gave up 0 bases and V 8 bases, and 10 bases lay outside the gene matches. DNA of the CDR3: TGTGCCAGCGCTGTTAGCGGGAGGTTTAGCTCCTACGAGCAGTACTTC. Encoded protein: CASAVSGRFSSYEQYF.

This CDR3 reads CSAPRDYGYTF. Written as DNA, the CDR3 is TGCAGTGCCCCCAGGGACTATGGCTACACCTTC. The J gene is TRBJ1-2, the V gene TRBV20-1, with D possibly matching TRBD1 (5 bases). The germline V gene has CDR1 DFQATT and CDR2 SNEGSKA (reference sequence). Trimming shortened V by 6 bases and J by 3 bases, and 8 bases separated the two germline ends. The CDR3 extends over 11 amino acids.

The gene calls are TRBV20-1 and TRBJ2-1; D unresolved. V lost 4 bases and J 9 bases, leaving 7 bases between the germline ends. CDR1 DFQATT and CDR2 SNEGSKA come from the germline V gene (reference sequence). The CDR3 consists of 10 residues. DNA for the CDR3: TGCAGTGCTATGTTCACTGAGCAGTTCTTC. It codes for CSAMFTEQFF.

The gene calls are TRBV19 and TRBJ2-3; D ambiguous. This CDR3 is 12 amino acids long. V lost 4 bases and J lost 6, with 8 bases in between. Germline V gene lookup returns CDR1 LNHDA and CDR2 SQIVND (reference sequence). In DNA form, the CDR3 reads TGTGCCAGTAGTACCCGTTGGGATACGCAGTATTTT. It codes for CASSTRWDTQYF.

This sequence joins TRBV30 and TRBJ2-5, with D unclear. CDR1 is GTSNPN, CDR2 SVGIG, per germline (reference sequence). This CDR3 is built from 11 residues. V shed 7 bases and J shed 5 bases, with 11 bases lying between them. DNA of the CDR3: TGTGCCTCCCAATCCCCGGAGACCCAGTACTTC. Translated, it gives CASQSPETQYF.